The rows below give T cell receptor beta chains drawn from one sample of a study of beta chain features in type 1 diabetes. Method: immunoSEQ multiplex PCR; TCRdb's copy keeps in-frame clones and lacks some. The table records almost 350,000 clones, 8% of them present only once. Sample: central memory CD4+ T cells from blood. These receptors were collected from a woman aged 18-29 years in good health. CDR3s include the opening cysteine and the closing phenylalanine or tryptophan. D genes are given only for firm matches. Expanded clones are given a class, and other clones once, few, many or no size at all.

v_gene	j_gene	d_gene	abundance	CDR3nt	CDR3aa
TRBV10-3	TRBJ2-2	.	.	TGTGCCATCGAGGGGAACACCGGGGAGCTGTTTTTT	CAIEGNTGELFF
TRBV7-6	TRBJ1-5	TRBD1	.	TGTGCCAGCAGCCAACGACAGGGGGCGATGCCCCAGCATTTT	CASSQRQGAMPQHF
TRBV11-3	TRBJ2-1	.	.	TGTGCCAGCAGCTTAGATGGGGATTACAATGAGCAGTTCTTC	CASSLDGDYNEQFF
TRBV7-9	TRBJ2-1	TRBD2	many	TGTGCCAGCAGCTTAAGGTCGGTGGGACTAGCAACCGATGAGCAGTTCTTC	CASSLRSVGLATDEQFF
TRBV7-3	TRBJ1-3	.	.	TGTGCCAGCAGCCGGGACACTGGAAACACCATATATTTT	CASSRDTGNTIYF
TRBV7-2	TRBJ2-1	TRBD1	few	TGTGCCAGCAGCAGAAGAGGGACAGGGGGACCTAATGAGCAGTTCTTC	CASSRRGTGGPNEQFF
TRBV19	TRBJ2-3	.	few	TGTGCCAGTAGTCCGGGACACACCACAGATACGCAGTATTTT	CASSPGHTTDTQYF
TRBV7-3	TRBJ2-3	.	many	TGTGCCAGCAGCCCCCACCACAGCACAGATACGCAGTATTTT	CASSPHHSTDTQYF
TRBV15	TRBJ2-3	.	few	TGTGCCACCAGCAGAGATTTGCAGGATACGCAGTATTTT	CATSRDLQDTQYF
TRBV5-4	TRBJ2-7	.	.	TGTGCCAGCAGCCCCACCCCGAGGTCTAGATTCTACGAGCAGTACTTC	CASSPTPRSRFYEQYF
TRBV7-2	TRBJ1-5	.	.	TGTGCCAGCAGCTTACAGGGTGGTAGTCAGCCCCAGCATTTT	CASSLQGGSQPQHF
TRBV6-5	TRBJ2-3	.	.	TGTGCCAGCAGTTACTCATCCCAGCCAAGCACAGATACGCAGTATTTT	CASSYSSQPSTDTQYF
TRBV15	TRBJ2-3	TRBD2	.	TGTGCCATAAAAGGGACTAGCGGGAGGGCTAGCACAGATACGCAGTATTTT	CAIKGTSGRASTDTQYF
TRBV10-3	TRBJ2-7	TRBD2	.	TGTGCCATCAGTAAGACTAGCGGGAGGGCCGGGAGTTCCTCGGCCTACGAGCAGTACTTC	CAISKTSGRAGSSSAYEQYF
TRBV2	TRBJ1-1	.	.	TGTGCCAGCAGTTACTCCTCAGAAGCTTTCTTT	CASSYSSEAFF
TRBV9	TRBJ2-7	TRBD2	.	TGTGCCAGCAGCCCCCAGCGGGAGGAGACCTACGAGCAGTACTTC	CASSPQREETYEQYF
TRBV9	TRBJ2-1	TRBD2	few	TGTGCCAGCAGCGAGGGGAGGGCGCGAGCCAATGAGCAGTTCTTC	CASSEGRARANEQFF
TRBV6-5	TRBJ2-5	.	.	TGTGCCAGCAGCGCACAGGAGACCCAGTACTTC	CASSAQETQYF
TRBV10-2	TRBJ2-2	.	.	TGCGCCAGCAGTCGGGACCACTACACCGGGGAGCTGTTTTTT	CASSRDHYTGELFF